The clone carrying this T cell receptor (beta chain) has a handful of counts. Its target is not known. The CDR3 runs to 14 residues. Trimming removed 5 bases from V and 4 bases from J, with 12 bases in between. All of the donors were Caucasians in good health. A single record per CDR3 protein comes from TCRdb applying MiXCR to the 5' RACE reads. The sample lists 1.5 million to 2 million distinct CDR3 sequences, around 33% occurring once. This specimen comes from a study of identical twins. Findings and limits, study-wide: Beta out-of-frame sequences showed weaker excess sharing between twins. Insertions were fewer in abundant cord blood beta clonotypes, whereas memory repertoires showed none of this pattern. Models, which agreed with sharing between unrelated individuals, nonetheless underestimated the out-of-frame TCR alpha sharing seen in monozygotic twins.

The V gene is TRBV12-3 or TRBV12-4, the J gene TRBJ1-5; D is possibly TRBD1 (6 bases). Sequences were obtained from cord blood. The source of this sequence is a newborn girl in good health. The CDR3 sequence is CASSPGTKNQPQHF. The DNA of the CDR3 is TGTGCCAGCAGTCCCGGGACAAAAAATCAGCCCCAGCATTTT.